Listed here are 26 T cell receptor beta chains from one sample, sequenced in a study of blood T cell repertoires in COVID-19. The assay was immunoSEQ multiplex PCR, and TCRdb's table has in-frame clones only and misses some. The profile shows 120,000 or so clones, roughly three quarters of them singletons. The specimen sequenced was peripheral blood. The source of these receptors is a man aged 40-55 years with active or convalescent COVID-19.

This chain links TRBV5-4 with TRBJ2-5; the match to TRBD2 covers 15 bases. Germline CDR1 and CDR2: SGHNT and YYREEE (reference sequence). Trimming removed 4 bases from V and 4 bases from J; junction bases left unmatched: 5. This CDR3 spans 16 amino acids. CDR3 coding DNA: TGTGCCAGCAGCCTCAGGACTAGCGGGGGGGCAGAGACCCAGTACTTC. Its protein is CASSLRTSGGAETQYF.

CDR3 nucleotides: TGCGCCAGCAGAGGTGGAGCACCGATGAACACCGGGGAGCTGTTTTTT. Amino acids: CASRGGAPMNTGELFF. The chain employs TRBV5-1 and TRBJ2-2; D remains ambiguous. The CDR3 consists of 16 residues. Trimming stripped 5 bases from V and 1 base from J, with 15 bases between. In germline, CDR1 is SGHRS, CDR2 YFSETQ.

This sequence joins TRBV5-4 and TRBJ1-2; a weak D match, TRBD1 (5 bases). CDR3 length equals 15 residues. The V gene's germline CDR1 is SGHNT and CDR2 YYREEE (reference sequence). Trimming stripped 4 bases from V and 4 bases from J, with 17 bases between. CDR3 amino acids: CASSTRDYGTYGYTF. Written as DNA, the CDR3 is TGTGCCAGCAGCACCCGGGACTACGGAACCTATGGCTACACCTTC.

The chain links TRBV6-5 to TRBJ1-3; 7 nucleotides agree with TRBD1. The CDR3 contains 14 residues. Per germline, CDR1 MNHEY and CDR2 SVGAGI. Unmatched junction bases numbered 4, after V lost 6 bases and J lost 2 bases. The CDR3 nucleotides are TGTGCCAGCAGCCTCGACAGGGCTGGAAACACCATATATTTT. It yields the protein CASSLDRAGNTIYF.

This chain links TRBV9 with TRBJ1-1, with D possibly matching TRBD1 (6 bases). The CDR3 consists of 15 residues. The germline V gene has CDR1 SGDLS and CDR2 YYNGEE. Trimming took 1 base from V and 0 from J, leaving 10 bases between them. The CDR3 DNA reads TGTGCCAGCAGCGTACTAGGACAGATGAACACTGAAGCTTTCTTT. Translation: CASSVLGQMNTEAFF. The variable domain in full, with the rest retrieved from reference TRBV9 and TRBJ1-1, is DSGVTQTPKHLITATGQRVTLRCSPRSGDLSVYWYQQSLDQGLQFLIQYYNGEERAKGNILERFSAQQFPDLHSELNLSSLELGDSALYFCASSVLGQMNTEAFFGQGTRLTVV.

V and J are TRBV15 and TRBJ2-1; possible D gene TRBD2, 7 bases. Trimming took 0 bases from V and 8 from J, leaving 17 bases between them. CDR1 and CDR2 (germline): LNHNV, YYDKDF (reference sequence). The CDR3 has 16 residues. CDR3 DNA sequence: TGTGCCACCAGCAGAGATGGATTAGGGGGGGTGGATGAGCAGTTCTTC. Its translation is CATSRDGLGGVDEQFF.

The CDR3: CASSPTGGRNTEAFF. As DNA, the CDR3 is TGTGCCAGCAGCCCGACAGGGGGAAGGAACACTGAAGCTTTCTTT. The rearrangement joins TRBV5-5 to TRBJ1-1; 9 bases are a match to TRBD1. The length of the CDR3 is 15 residues. CDR1 is SGHKS, CDR2 YYEKEE, per germline (reference sequence). Trimming took 4 bases from V and 1 from J; bases not matched to a gene: 5.

The chain joins TRBV9 to TRBJ2-7; the match to TRBD2 covers 8 bases. The V and J ends lost 4 bases and 9 bases, in that order; junction bases with no gene match: 15. Germline CDR1 is SGDLS and CDR2 is YYNGEE. CDR3 length: 15 amino acids. The chain's CDR3 is CASSPSREGTTVQYF. For the CDR3, the DNA is TGTGCCAGCAGCCCCTCTCGGGAGGGCACTACGGTGCAGTACTTC.

This chain connects TRBV29-1 to TRBJ2-1; TRBD2 might be the D (5 bases). This CDR3 has 11 residues. Germline V gene data show CDR1 as SQVTM and CDR2 as ANQGSEA. The V end lost 3 bases, the J end lost 8 bases, and 8 bases lay between the germline ends. DNA for the CDR3: TGCAGCGTTGACGAGGGCTATGAGCAGTTCTTC. Its translation is CSVDEGYEQFF.

This chain links TRBV7-9 with TRBJ1-3; D may be TRBD1 (6 bases). The CDR3 totals 15 residues. Germline lookup yields CDR1 SEHNR and CDR2 FQNEAQ (reference sequence). V was shortened by 4 bases and J by 4 bases, with 14 bases between the two germline ends. CDR3 sequence (DNA): TGTGCCAGCAGCTCCGGACAGAACTGGGGAAACACCATATATTTT. This gives the protein CASSSGQNWGNTIYF.

V is TRBV19 and J is TRBJ2-7; D is perhaps TRBD1 (6 bases). Germline V gene lookup returns CDR1 LNHDA and CDR2 SQIVND (reference sequence). The CDR3 loop spans 15 amino acids. Trimming removed 7 bases at V and 2 bases at J, with 18 bases between. The CDR3 sequence: CASTLAGDPAYEQYF. Here the CDR3 DNA reads TGTGCCAGTACCCTAGCAGGGGACCCAGCCTACGAGCAGTACTTC. Full variable domain (outside the CDR3, taken from reference TRBV19 and TRBJ2-7): DGGITQSPKYLFRKEGQNVTLSCEQNLNHDAMYWYRQDPGQGLRLIYYSQIVNDFQKGDIAEGYSVSREKKESFPLTVTSAQKNPTAFYLCASTLAGDPAYEQYFGPGTRLTVT.

The V gene is TRBV5-6, the J gene TRBJ2-3; D is possibly TRBD1 (5 bases). The CDR3 consists of 15 residues. The V end lost 1 base, the J end lost 0 bases, and 9 bases lay between the germline ends. Germline V gene lookup returns CDR1 SGHDT and CDR2 YYEEEE. CDR3 nucleotide sequence: TGTGCCAGCAGCTTGACAGGTTCTAGCACAGATACGCAGTATTTT. Its translation: CASSLTGSSTDTQYF.

The chain employs TRBV5-6 and TRBJ2-5, with TRBD2 matching over 9 bases. The CDR3 sequence is 14 residues long. The V gene's germline CDR1 is SGHDT and CDR2 YYEEEE. V was clipped by 4 bases and J by 5 bases; unmatched bases: 6. The CDR3 here is CASSKTSGGETQYF. The CDR3, as DNA: TGTGCCAGCAGCAAGACTAGCGGAGGGGAGACCCAGTACTTC.

This clone was observed once. The chain couples TRBV7-9 to TRBJ1-2, with TRBD1 matching 11 bases. CDR1 and CDR2 from the germline V gene are SEHNR and FQNEAQ (reference sequence). Losses at the gene ends were 10 bases for V and 8 bases for J; bases not matched to a gene: 9. This CDR3 has 13 amino acids. CDR3 sequence reads: CATTGQGGLGYTF. CDR3 DNA sequence: TGTGCCACTACGGGACAGGGGGGACTAGGCTACACCTTC.

In this sample, this clone turned up many times. The chain employs TRBV7-9 and TRBJ1-3; D is ambiguous. The CDR3 totals 13 residues. The germline gives CDR1 SEHNR, CDR2 FQNEAQ (reference sequence). The germline V and J ends were trimmed by 5 bases and 8 bases, with 13 bases remaining between them. Written as DNA, the CDR3 is TGTGCCAGCAGCCCCGGCGGCAGTCACACCATATATTTT. Protein: CASSPGGSHTIYF.

This rearrangement joins TRBV7-8 to TRBJ1-4; unclear D gene. Germline V gene data show CDR1 as SGHVS and CDR2 as FQNEAQ. The CDR3 loop spans 16 amino acids. Trimming removed 4 bases at V and 5 bases at J, with 17 bases between. The CDR3 DNA reads as TGTGCCAGCAGCTCACTAGGGATTTCCGGGAATGAAAAACTGTTTTTT. Its protein is CASSSLGISGNEKLFF.

The gene calls are TRBV7-3 and TRBJ2-1; D may be TRBD1 (7 bases). Trimming took 4 bases from V and 7 from J, leaving 17 bases between them. Germline loops: CDR1 SGHTA, CDR2 FQGTGA. The CDR3 is 15 amino acids. The CDR3: CASSSFAGGWNEQFF. CDR3 in DNA: TGTGCCAGCAGCTCGTTCGCAGGGGGGTGGAATGAGCAGTTCTTC.

This chain's CDR3 is CASSPSGGPNEKLFF. In DNA, the CDR3 is TGTGCCAGCAGCCCGTCAGGGGGACCTAATGAAAAACTGTTTTTT. The V call is TRBV3-1 (or the pseudogene TRBV3-2), the J call TRBJ1-4; 7 nucleotides align to TRBD1. The CDR3 covers 15 residues. J lost 3 bases, V lost 4 bases, and 5 bases had no gene match. Germline values: CDR1 LGHDT, CDR2 YNNKEL (reference sequence).

V gene TRBV10-2 combines with J gene TRBJ2-1; TRBD2 matches 8 bases. This CDR3 region has 18 residues. The germline CDR1 and CDR2 sequences are WSHSY and SAAADI. The V segment lost 0 bases and the J segment 4 bases; nucleotides outside the gene matches: 11. CDR3: CASSESGFAGTSYNEQFF. CDR3 in DNA: TGCGCCAGCAGTGAGTCGGGGTTTGCGGGGACTAGTTACAATGAGCAGTTCTTC.

This chain links TRBV19 with TRBJ2-1, with TRBD2 as a possible D gene (6 bases). Germline values: CDR1 LNHDA, CDR2 SQIVND (reference sequence). The CDR3 spans 15 residues. V was cut by 7 bases and J by 2 bases, with 15 bases left in between. CDR3 protein: CASTLGRNPYNEQFF. CDR3 nucleotide sequence: TGTGCCAGTACCCTAGGGAGGAACCCCTACAATGAGCAGTTCTTC.

This clone showed up just once. J is TRBJ1-6 and V is TRBV11-1; the D is unclear. Trimming stripped 2 bases from V and 10 bases from J, with 9 bases between. Germline V CDR1 and CDR2: SGHAT, FQDESV (reference sequence). This CDR3 comprises 13 residues. The CDR3 DNA reads TGTGCCAGCAGCTTACAGGTCGGATCACCCCTCCACTTT. It yields the protein CASSLQVGSPLHF.

The chain has TRBV6-2 or TRBV6-3 and TRBJ1-2; D remains ambiguous. The V and J ends lost 4 bases and 5 bases respectively, with 17 bases between them. The CDR3 runs to 15 residues. Germline V gene lookup returns CDR1 MNHEY and CDR2 SVGEGT. CDR3 residues: CASSWGGPAGYGYTF. Here the CDR3 DNA reads TGTGCCAGCAGTTGGGGAGGCCCCGCCGGATATGGCTACACCTTC.

V gene TRBV27 combines with J gene TRBJ2-7, with 8 bases identical to TRBD1. The CDR3 has 15 amino acids. J lost 3 bases, V lost 2 bases, and 6 bases had no gene match. Germline V lookup: CDR1 MNHEY, CDR2 SMNVEV (reference sequence). CDR3 region: CASSLRTGPRYEQYF. CDR3 in DNA: TGTGCCAGCAGTTTAAGGACAGGGCCCCGCTACGAGCAGTACTTC.

The J gene is TRBJ1-5, the V gene TRBV25-1; no clear D. Germline V gene lookup returns CDR1 MGHDK and CDR2 SYGVNS. With 4 bases removed from V and 2 bases from J, the gap between germline ends came to 9 bases. The CDR3 runs to 14 residues. CDR3 sequence: CASSASGGNQPQHF. As DNA, the CDR3 is TGTGCCAGCAGTGCCTCCGGAGGCAATCAGCCCCAGCATTTT. Full variable domain (outside the CDR3, taken from reference TRBV25-1 and TRBJ1-5): EADIYQTPRYLVIGTGKKITLECSQTMGHDKMYWYQQDPGMELHLIHYSYGVNSTEKGDLSSESTVSRIRTEHFPLTLESARPSHTSQYLCASSASGGNQPQHFGDGTRLSIL.

The chain recombines TRBV4-1 with TRBJ2-3; D is undetermined. V was clipped by 0 bases and J by 4 bases, with 8 bases between them. Germline V gene data show CDR1 as MGHRA and CDR2 as YSYEKL. This CDR3 has 14 residues. CDR3 sequence: CASSQEGRADTQYF. In DNA, the CDR3 is TGCGCCAGCAGCCAAGAGGGCAGAGCAGATACGCAGTATTTT.

This chain links TRBV24-1 with TRBJ2-1; tentatively, D is TRBD2 (6 bases). Between the trimmed V and J ends, which lost 3 bases and 0 bases, there was a span of 11 bases. CDR3 length: 16 amino acids. Germline V CDR1 and CDR2: KGHDR, SFDVKD. CDR3 amino acids: CATSDASVPSYNEQFF. CDR3 in DNA: TGTGCCACCAGTGATGCTAGCGTACCCTCCTACAATGAGCAGTTCTTC.